Listed below are T cell receptor beta chains from one sample, sequenced in a study of human CD8 memory T cell subsets. TCRdb reprocessed the 5' RACE reads and stores each CDR3 protein as one record, lacking DNA. The sample has around 19,000 distinct CDR3 sequences. Source material: CD8+ stem-like memory T cells (TSCM and TCM) sorted from PBMCs. The source of these receptors is a human donor in good health. The CDR3 runs from the conserved cysteine through the conserved F or W. The order of the fields is CDR3 protein, CDR3 length, J gene, V gene, clone size. Size is omitted from some rows. Given values are once, few, many or a class for expanded clones.

CASSQKGEQFF 11 TRBJ2-1 TRBV19 -
CASSEPRSTEAFF 13 TRBJ1-1 TRBV6-2/TRBV6-3 medium-sized
CASSFGYGYTF 11 TRBJ1-2 TRBV28 -
CASSPLGSGVGEQFF 15 TRBJ2-1 TRBV28 -
CASSLGGAGEAFF 13 TRBJ1-1 TRBV5-1 -
CASSQELLQGLGNTEAFF 18 TRBJ1-1 TRBV4-2 -
CASSVDDTGELFF 13 TRBJ2-2 TRBV9 -
CSVHGTSGSYNEQFF 15 TRBJ2-1 TRBV29-1 -
CASSSGTESSYNSPLHF 17 TRBJ1-6 TRBV9 -
CASTLGFGVTEAFF 14 TRBJ1-1 TRBV5-1 -
CASSIPLRMDTEAFF 15 TRBJ1-1 TRBV23-1 -
CSVERNYNEQFF 12 TRBJ2-1 TRBV29-1 medium-sized
CASSQDWIRQETQYF 15 TRBJ2-5 TRBV3-1 -
CASSTQGGDTEAFF 14 TRBJ1-1 TRBV13 -
CATSRHTNTEAFF 13 TRBJ1-1 TRBV15 -
CASSEEDSSYNSPLHF 16 TRBJ1-6 TRBV6-1 -
CASSSYPTDTQYF 13 TRBJ2-3 TRBV7-2 -
CASSQRRGSGTEAFF 15 TRBJ1-1 TRBV4-2 -
CASSHLGQYEQYF 13 TRBJ2-7 TRBV5-6 -
CASSLMDTYEQYF 13 TRBJ2-7 TRBV5-6 medium-sized
CASSPGTGVSYFSYEQYF 18 TRBJ2-7 TRBV12-3/TRBV12-4 -
CSARDLGGPNYGYTF 15 TRBJ1-2 TRBV20-1 -
CASSRGLGGHNEQFF 15 TRBJ2-1 TRBV19 -
CSAWDRGNTEAFF 13 TRBJ1-1 TRBV20-1 -
CSVERTDSYEQYF 13 TRBJ2-7 TRBV29-1 -
CSHSKSSYNEQFF 13 TRBJ2-1 TRBV29-1 medium-sized
CAISEDETEAFF 12 TRBJ1-1 TRBV10-3 -
CASSQEKGKSPTGNTEAFF 19 TRBJ1-1 TRBV14 -
CATSRETVNTEAFF 14 TRBJ1-1 TRBV15 -
CASSKEGVGPYEQYF 15 TRBJ2-7 TRBV27 -
CASGTEETQYF 11 TRBJ2-5 TRBV10-2 -
CASSPGQGLDEQYF 14 TRBJ2-7 TRBV4-1 -